Sequencing of this T cell receptor beta chain was carried out in a study of response to subunit inactivated influenza vaccine. A note on this clonotype: Its target is unknown.

From the RT-PCR reads, TCRdb called clonotypes with MiXCR, one entry per CDR3 protein. Among roughly 700,000 distinct CDR3 sequences listed, roughly 14% were seen once. Whole-study findings and limits: Few additional T cells are recruited per seasonal influenza vaccination, authors suggested.

CDR1 and CDR2 (germline): SGHTA, FQGNSA. The CDR3 runs 16 residues. V was shortened by 0 bases and J by 6 bases, with 12 bases between the two germline ends. The sequenced sample was PBMCs from blood, obtained around two weeks before vaccination. This sequence joins TRBV7-2 and TRBJ1-6, with D perhaps matching TRBD1 (5 bases). The origin of this receptor is a man aged 45 to 65 who received an inactivated influenza vaccine. The CDR3, as DNA: TGTGCCAGCAGCTTAGCGTTCGACAGATTTAATTCACCCCTCCACTTT. Its translation is CASSLAFDRFNSPLHF.